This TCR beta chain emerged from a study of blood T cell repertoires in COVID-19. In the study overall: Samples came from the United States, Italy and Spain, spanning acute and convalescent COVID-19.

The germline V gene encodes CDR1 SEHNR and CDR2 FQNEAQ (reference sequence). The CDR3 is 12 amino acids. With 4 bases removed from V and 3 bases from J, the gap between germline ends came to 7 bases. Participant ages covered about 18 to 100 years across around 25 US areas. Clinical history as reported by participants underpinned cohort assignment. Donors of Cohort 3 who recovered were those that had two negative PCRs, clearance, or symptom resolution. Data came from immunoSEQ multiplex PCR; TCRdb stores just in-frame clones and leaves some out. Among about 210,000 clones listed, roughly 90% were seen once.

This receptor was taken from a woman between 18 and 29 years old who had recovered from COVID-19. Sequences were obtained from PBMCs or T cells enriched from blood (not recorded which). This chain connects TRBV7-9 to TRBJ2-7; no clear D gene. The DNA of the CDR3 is TGTGCCAGCAGCTCACAGAACTACGAGCAGTACTTC. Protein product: CASSSQNYEQYF.